The 23 T cell receptor beta chains in this list originate from one sample, sequenced in a study of human T cells and chemical hapten exposure. One entry per CDR3 protein, called by TCRdb with MiXCR from the RACE reads. The sample lists 90,000 or so distinct CDR3 sequences, approximately 10% occurring once. Time point specified: patch test 1, 2 weeks after DPC sensitization. The treatment: therapeutic diphenylcyclopropenone sensitization with weekly scalp DPC. The material sequenced was whole blood, taken in connection with sensitization to the hapten diphenylcyclopropenone (DPC). Source of these receptors: a man aged 35 to 55 with alopecia areata. Some clones in this sample may be carry-over from other donors' samples.

The gene calls are TRBV6-1 and TRBJ2-3; D may be TRBD1 (6 bases). Germline CDR1 is MNHNS and CDR2 is SASEGT. The CDR3 consists of 15 residues. Trimming cost V 10 bases and J 1 base, with 18 bases left between them. CDR3 DNA: TGTGCCACCGACCAGGGGAAGCTCCGCACAGATACGCAGTATTTT. Protein product: CATDQGKLRTDTQYF.

This clonotype was counted many times. The V gene is TRBV12-3 or TRBV12-4, the J gene TRBJ2-2; 11 bases fit TRBD2. The CDR3 totals 16 residues. V lost 6 bases to trimming and J lost 4 bases; unmatched junction nucleotides: 7. The CDR3 loop reads CASSRRLAGITGELFF. CDR3 nucleotide sequence: TGTGCCAGCAGCCGCCGACTAGCGGGAATCACCGGGGAGCTGTTTTTT.

This clonotype turned up a few times. This chain joins TRBV5-1 and TRBJ2-2, with 10 bases matching TRBD2. This CDR3 has 15 residues. Germline CDR1 SGHRS, CDR2 YFSETQ. The trim removed 4 bases at V and 5 bases at J, leaving 5 bases unmatched. The CDR3 loop reads CASSASGRSTGELFF. DNA for the CDR3: TGCGCCAGCAGCGCTAGCGGGAGAAGTACCGGGGAGCTGTTTTTT. Based on the CDR3 plus reference TRBV5-1 and TRBJ2-2, the full variable domain is KAGVTQTPRYLIKTRGQQVTLSCSPISGHRSVSWYQQTPGQGLQFLFEYFSETQRNKGNFPGRFSGRQFSNSRSEMNVSTLELGDSALYLCASSASGRSTGELFFGEGSRLTVL.

This clonotype turned up a few times. The V and J genes are TRBV7-2 and TRBJ2-5; the D call may be TRBD1 or TRBD2 (5 bases each). The CDR3 covers 16 residues. Germline CDR1 is SGHTA and CDR2 is FQGNSA. V lost 1 base, J lost 5 bases, and 17 bases lay in between. The CDR3 sequence: CASSLGPGPPVETQYF. DNA for the CDR3: TGTGCCAGCAGCTTAGGCCCGGGACCCCCGGTGGAGACCCAGTACTTC.

The chain is built from TRBV18 and TRBJ2-3; D possibly corresponds to TRBD2 (7 bases). Germline V gene data show CDR1 as KGHSH and CDR2 as LQKENI. CDR3 size: 14 residues. Trimming stripped 5 bases from V and 6 bases from J, with 15 bases between. The CDR3 protein is CASSGLGGVDTQYF. CDR3 in DNA: TGTGCCAGCTCAGGACTAGGGGGAGTCGATACGCAGTATTTT.

There are a few counts of this clonotype. J is TRBJ1-2 and V is TRBV6-5, with a tentative D call TRBD1 (5 bases). The CDR3 sequence is 14 residues long. From germline, CDR1 is MNHEY and CDR2 SVGAGI. Trimming pared 6 bases from V and 2 bases from J, leaving 13 bases between. The CDR3 loop reads CASSPGTANYGYTF. The CDR3 DNA is TGTGCCAGCAGCCCCGGGACGGCGAACTATGGCTACACCTTC.

This chain links TRBV20-1 with TRBJ2-3; 7 bases match TRBD2. Per the germline V gene, CDR1 is DFQATT and CDR2 is SNEGSKA (reference sequence). The CDR3 spans 14 residues. V shed 6 bases, J shed 4 bases, and the junction held 10 bases outside the gene matches. The CDR3 DNA sequence: TGCAGTGCCCGTACGCGGGAGCGCGCAGATACGCAGTATTTT. It translates to CSARTRERADTQYF.

The chain recombines TRBV20-1 with TRBJ2-5; TRBD2 agrees at 9 bases. V was pared by 3 bases and J by 3 bases, with 8 bases of the junction left unmatched. From germline, CDR1 is DFQATT and CDR2 SNEGSKA (reference sequence). This CDR3 has 15 amino acids. CDR3 in amino acids: CSASGGRGREETQYF. The DNA for the CDR3 is TGCAGTGCTAGTGGCGGGAGGGGTCGCGAAGAGACCCAGTACTTC.

The chain has TRBV3-2 and TRBJ2-5; the tabulated D call, TRBD2, remains unverified against the DNA. TRBV3-2 represents a pseudogene. The CDR3 runs to 19 residues. CDR3 loop: CASSQDHGGRAFYQETQYF. DNA of the CDR3: TGTGCCAGCAGCCAAGATCACGGCGGGAGGGCCTTCTACCAAGAGACCCAGTACTTC.

A few counts support this clonotype. The chain carries TRBV6-1 and TRBJ2-1, with D perhaps matching TRBD2 (6 bases). Trimming pared 3 bases from V and 8 bases from J, leaving 20 bases between. Germline V lookup: CDR1 MNHNS, CDR2 SASEGT. The CDR3 runs to 16 residues. The CDR3 DNA is TGTGCCAGCAGTGATCGTGGGGCGGGAAGGTTGGATGAGCAGTTCTTC. As protein: CASSDRGAGRLDEQFF.

V and J are TRBV19 and TRBJ2-5; a weak D match, TRBD1 (6 bases). The CDR3 runs to 14 residues. V lost 3 bases and J 5 bases, leaving 13 bases between the germline ends. The V gene's germline CDR1 is LNHDA and CDR2 SQIVND (reference sequence). The CDR3 here is CASSIVRGWETQYF. The CDR3 DNA sequence: TGTGCCAGTAGTATTGTCAGGGGTTGGGAGACCCAGTACTTC.

The sample holds many counts of this clonotype. The chain joins TRBV20-1 to TRBJ2-3; D gene uncertain. CDR1 is DFQATT, CDR2 SNEGSKA, per germline (reference sequence). This CDR3 region has 12 residues. The V end lost 5 bases, the J end lost 8 bases, and 14 bases lay between the germline ends. The CDR3 is CSASTSTSTQYF. CDR3 DNA sequence: TGCAGTGCTTCCACCTCGACCAGTACGCAGTATTTT.

This clonotype appeared a few times. V is TRBV10-3 and J is TRBJ2-7; 8 nucleotides line up with TRBD1. The V and J ends lost 6 bases and 2 bases, in that order; junction bases with no gene match: 0. The CDR3 is 12 amino acids. CDR1 and CDR2 from the germline V gene are ENHRY and SYGVKD. The CDR3 loop reads CAISRGPYEQYV. CDR3 sequence (DNA): TGTGCCATCAGCAGGGGGCCCTACGAGCAGTACGTC.

In this sample, this clonotype turned up many times. This rearrangement joins TRBV6-5 to TRBJ1-1, with 9 bases identical to TRBD1. Trimming took 6 bases from V and 3 from J; bases not matched to a gene: 8. Per germline, CDR1 MNHEY and CDR2 SVGAGI. This CDR3 comprises 15 residues. The CDR3 spells CASRYSRDRDTEAFF. CDR3 DNA: TGTGCCAGCAGATATTCCCGGGACAGGGACACTGAAGCTTTCTTT.

This clonotype was recorded a few times. The chain employs TRBV30 and TRBJ2-3; no clear D. CDR3 length: 12 amino acids. Germline V CDR1 and CDR2: GTSNPN, SVGIG (reference sequence). V lost 0 bases, J lost 6 bases, and 7 bases lay in between. The CDR3, as DNA: TGTGCCTGGAGTGTACGAGTGGATACGCAGTATTTT. The encoded protein is CAWSVRVDTQYF.

This clonotype has at least ten counts. The chain recombines TRBV27 with TRBJ2-5, with a possible D match to TRBD2 (6 bases). The CDR3 consists of 15 residues. V lost 2 bases and J lost 5, with 15 bases in between. In germline, CDR1 is MNHEY, CDR2 SMNVEV (reference sequence). The CDR3 loop is CASSLLGGPWETQYF. CDR3 DNA: TGTGCCAGCAGTTTACTCGGAGGGCCTTGGGAGACCCAGTACTTC.

In its sample, this clonotype was seen a few times. The chain combines TRBV7-2 with TRBJ2-5, with TRBD1 as a possible D gene (5 bases). Germline V gene lookup returns CDR1 SGHTA and CDR2 FQGNSA. V lost 5 bases, J lost 0 bases, and 13 bases lay in between. CDR3 length equals 15 residues. The CDR3 is CASSAGQKYQETQYF. The CDR3 nucleotides read TGTGCCAGCAGCGCCGGACAAAAGTACCAAGAGACCCAGTACTTC.

The table lists this clonotype with a few counts. CDR3 sequence reads: CASSQEAQGPDTQYF. The CDR3 coding sequence is TGCGCCAGCAGCCAAGAAGCACAGGGACCAGATACGCAGTATTTT. The V gene is TRBV4-3, the J gene TRBJ2-3, with TRBD1 as a possible D gene (6 bases). V lost 0 bases, J lost 4 bases, and 11 bases lay in between. The CDR3 runs 15 residues. The germline gives CDR1 LGHNA, CDR2 YSLEER.

In this sample, this clonotype turned up many times. The gene calls are TRBV12-3 or TRBV12-4 and TRBJ1-1; 7 bases line up with TRBD1. This CDR3 is 12 amino acids long. Trimming at V came to 6 bases and at J to 8 bases, leaving 6 bases not matched to a gene. In DNA, the CDR3 is TGTGCCAGCAGAAGACAGGGAGGCGAAGCTTTCTTT. Its protein product is CASRRQGGEAFF.

This clonotype appeared many times. The chain employs TRBV14 and TRBJ2-1; D ambiguous. Per the germline V gene, CDR1 is SGHDN and CDR2 is FVKESK. V lost 1 base and J 7 bases, leaving 8 bases between the germline ends. The CDR3 has 13 residues. The CDR3 nucleotides are TGTGCCAGCAGCCAAGTGGTCGGGAATGAGCAGTTCTTC. This translates into CASSQVVGNEQFF. Supplemented by reference TRBV14 and TRBJ2-1, the full variable domain reads EAGVTQFPSHSVIEKGQTVTLRCDPISGHDNLYWYRRVMGKEIKFLLHFVKESKQDESGMPNNRFLAERTGGTYSTLKVQPAELEDSGVYFCASSQVVGNEQFFGPGTRLTVL.

Only a few counts were recorded for this clonotype. The chain links TRBV29-1 to TRBJ1-5; D gene unclear. The V and J ends lost 1 base and 7 bases respectively, with 14 bases between them. The CDR3 contains 14 residues. Germline values: CDR1 SQVTM, CDR2 ANQGSEA. The CDR3 here is CSVEGAKGRQPQHF. The CDR3 DNA is TGCAGCGTTGAAGGGGCGAAGGGAAGGCAGCCCCAGCATTTT.

This clonotype was seen at least ten times. The CDR3 sequence is CASSFSSGGGVQFF. Written as DNA, the CDR3 is TGTGCCAGCAGCTTTTCTAGCGGAGGGGGTGTGCAGTTCTTC. The V call is TRBV7-2, the J call TRBJ2-1, with D tentatively TRBD2 (7 bases). CDR3 length: 14 amino acids. CDR1 and CDR2 (germline): SGHTA, FQGNSA. Trimming pared 3 bases from V and 12 bases from J, leaving 18 bases between.

The sample holds a few counts of this clonotype. The chain employs TRBV6-2 or TRBV6-3 and TRBJ2-7; maybe TRBD2 (6 bases). Trimming cost V 0 bases and J 0 bases, with 6 bases left between them. CDR1 and CDR2 (germline): MNHEY, SVGEGT. The CDR3 is made up of 14 amino acids. Written as DNA, the CDR3 is TGTGCCAGCAGTTACTCGACTAGCTCCTACGAGCAGTACGTC. Its protein product is CASSYSTSSYEQYV.